This T cell receptor beta chain was recovered during a study of post-analysis software for immune sequencing data. Study-wide results and caveats: Several TRBV segments were more frequent in patients than controls; TRBV5-6, TRBV5-1 and TRBV20-1 belonged to this group.

With regard to this clonotype: What it binds is unknown.

Unique molecular identifiers were present in the TCR beta cDNA libraries. MiXCR, run by TCRdb on the PCR reads, gives a single entry per CDR3 protein. The sample yields roughly 800,000 distinct CDR3 sequences, about half seen once. This CDR3 spans 13 amino acids. Germline V gene sequence: CDR1 DFQATT, CDR2 SNEGSKA (reference sequence). V is TRBV20-1 and J is TRBJ2-7; 14 bases agree with TRBD2. Material for sequencing was blood. The sequence was obtained from a girl under 18 with multiple sclerosis. DNA of the CDR3: TGCAGCGCTCGGACTAGCGGGAGGTACGAGCAGTACTTC. Residues: CSARTSGRYEQYF.